This entry concerns a single TCR beta chain. The record originates from a study of T cell repertoires in ileal Crohn's disease. As for the study in general: Every patient was operated on for stricturing (about 60%) or penetrating (about 40%) complications. About half of patients got postoperative therapy: approximately 12 thiopurines, 18 anti-TNF.

The table came from immunoSEQ multiplex PCR; TCRdb's copy has only in-frame clones and leaves some out. Among fewer than 20,000 clones listed, 85% to 95% were seen once. The CDR3 consists of 11 residues. With 5 bases removed from V and 2 bases from J, the gap between germline ends came to 6 bases. Germline values: CDR1 DFQATT, CDR2 SNEGSKA (reference sequence). The clonotype was recovered from an adult with Crohn's disease. The specimen sequenced was ileal tissue. The chain uses TRBV20-1 and TRBJ1-2; the D gene is possibly TRBD1 (5 bases). Here the CDR3 reads CSAGGNYGYTF. The CDR3 nucleotides read TGCAGTGCTGGGGGGAACTATGGCTACACCTTC.